Each of the 8 T cell receptor beta chains below was sequenced from the same sample in a study of T cell clonality in common variable immunodeficiency. Only in-frame clones appear in the TCRdb table, and some are missing; sequencing was by immunoSEQ multiplex PCR. The specimen has 30,000 to 40,000 clones, none found just once. The material sequenced was peripheral blood mononuclear cells. All receptors derive from a person between 18 and 69 years old in good health.

This clone occurred many times. The read comes to an end 3 residues before the CDR3 does, leaving the germline J gene to fill in the end. The chain is built from TRBV2 and TRBJ1-2; D is unclear. CDR1 is SNHLY and CDR2 is FYNNEI in the germline V gene. CDR3 size: 12 residues. V was trimmed by 2 bases and J by 7 bases, leaving 8 bases between them. CDR3 sequence: CASSERGLGYTF. The DNA read from the CDR3 is TGTGCCAGCAGTGAACGAGGGCTTGGC.

This clone has ten or more counts. The sequence runs out 3 residues before the end of the CDR3; the remainder is reconstructed from the germline J gene. The chain carries TRBV30 and TRBJ2-3, with a tentative D call TRBD1 (6 bases). This CDR3 has 14 residues. Per germline, CDR1 GTSNPN and CDR2 SVGIG (reference sequence). Trimming pared 5 bases from V and 6 bases from J, leaving 18 bases between. The CDR3 DNA, read in part, is TGTGCCTGGCGTACCGTGGGGGCAGGGGATACG. Translation: CAWRTVGAGDT. The whole CDR3 sequence reads CAWRTVGAGDTQYF. Filled out from reference TRBV30 and TRBJ2-3, the complete variable domain reads SQTIHQWPATLVQPVGSPLSLECTVEGTSNPNLYWYRQAAGRGLQLLFYSVGIGQISSEVPQNLSASRPQDRQFILSSKKLLLSDSGFYLCAWRTVGAGDTQYFGPGTRLTVL.

This clone was counted ten times or more. The read comes to an end 3 residues before the CDR3 does, leaving the germline J gene to fill in the end. The chain uses TRBV20-1 and TRBJ2-1; 9 nucleotides agree with TRBD2. This CDR3 spans 14 amino acids. Germline-derived CDR1 and CDR2 are DFQATT and SNEGSKA (reference sequence). V dropped 0 bases and J dropped 9; count of bases not matched to a gene: 6. The covered CDR3 bases are TGCAGTGCTAGAGATACAGGACTAGCGACTGAG. Amino acids: CSARDTGLATE. The full CDR3 protein is CSARDTGLATEQFF.

Ten or more counts support this clone. The observed sequence ends 3 residues before the CDR3 terminus, with the missing tail filled in from the germline J gene. V and J are TRBV20-1 and TRBJ2-5; D perhaps matches TRBD2 (6 bases). Germline CDR1 is DFQATT and CDR2 is SNEGSKA (reference sequence). The CDR3 runs 15 residues. The V end was cut by 0 bases, the J end by 5 bases, with 16 bases between. CDR3 DNA, as far as it was read: TGCAGTGCTAGAGATGGAAGGGCCCGGGGGGAGACC. Translation: CSARDGRARGET. The whole CDR3 is CSARDGRARGETQYF.

This clone was seen repeatedly, ten times or more. The sequence runs out 3 residues before the end of the CDR3; the remainder is reconstructed from the germline J gene. The gene calls are TRBV12-3 or TRBV12-4 and TRBJ2-5, with 9 bases lining up with TRBD1. Trimming cost V 5 bases and J 7 bases; bases outside gene matches: 14. This CDR3 is 16 amino acids long. CDR3 DNA, as far as it was read: TGTGCCAGCAGTCCTACCCCGGGACAGGGAAGGGGGACC. This translates into CASSPTPGQGRGT. The complete CDR3 reads CASSPTPGQGRGTQYF.

This clone was seen repeatedly, ten times or more. The sequenced CDR3 bases are TGCAGTGCTACACGGACAGGGCCGACCTACGAG. The encoded protein is CSATRTGPTYE. The whole CDR3 is CSATRTGPTYEQYF. V is TRBV20-1 and J is TRBJ2-7, with 8 bases fitting TRBD1. The sequenced fragment ends 3 residues before the CDR3 boundary, so the rest is inferred from the germline J gene. CDR3 length: 14 amino acids. V lost 4 bases, J lost 2 bases, and 7 bases stayed unmatched. Germline assignment: CDR1 DFQATT and CDR2 SNEGSKA (reference sequence).

Remarks on this clone: Read sequence stops 3 residues before the CDR3 end, and the germline J gene provides the missing end. This chain links TRBV20-1 with TRBJ2-7; no firm D call. Germline V gene lookup returns CDR1 DFQATT and CDR2 SNEGSKA (reference sequence). Trimming removed 8 bases from V and 5 bases from J, with 13 bases in between. The CDR3 covers 11 residues. The DNA read from the CDR3 is TGCAGTCCCCCCGGGTACCACGAG. Protein product: CSPPGYHE. The complete CDR3 reads CSPPGYHEQYF.

Note on this clone: The read ends 3 residues before the CDR3 terminus; that terminus is restored from the germline J gene. This rearrangement joins TRBV18 to TRBJ2-2; D unclear. Per germline, CDR1 KGHSH and CDR2 LQKENI. Trimming pared 7 bases from V and 6 bases from J, leaving 18 bases between. This CDR3 has 15 residues. The CDR3 DNA, read in part, is TGTGCCAGCTTCAACCGTCTGGCAGATTCCGGGGAG. This sequence encodes CASFNRLADSGE. The whole CDR3 protein reads CASFNRLADSGELFF.